One and the same sample provided the 10 T cell receptor beta chains below, sequenced in a study of blood T cells in healthy people across ages (dated by TCRdb to 2015 to 2017). Libraries were constructed by 5' RACE. Sequencing was carried out with an Illumina HiSeq 2500. A second PCR of about 6 to 11 cycles was performed with a sample-barcoded 5' primer and a J-beta primer mix. The public reads were run again by TCRdb, first through fastp at Q25 and then through MiXCR, and only productive beta chains were kept. Duplicate CDR3 protein sequences are folded into a single record with the most common DNA and genes. Counted in this sample were 700,000 to 1,000,000 distinct CDR3 sequences; approximately 44% of them appeared once. Of the sample, about a fifth is held by the ten largest clones. The sample was blood. These receptors were collected from a man aged 60 to 69 in good health.

A single count supports this clonotype. One base away lies a much larger clone, so this may be a sequencing read error. The chain has TRBV5-6 and TRBJ2-3, with D possibly being TRBD2 (7 bases). This CDR3 has 14 amino acids. Germline lookup yields CDR1 SGHDT and CDR2 YYEEEE. V lost 4 bases and J 4 bases, leaving 13 bases between the germline ends. The CDR3 coding sequence is TGTGCCAGCAGCGTGGGGGGGGCGCCAGATACGCAGTATTTT. Amino acid sequence: CASSVGGAPDTQYF.

The J gene is TRBJ2-3, the V gene TRBV9; D tentatively fits TRBD1 or TRBD2 (5 bases each). The V gene lost 4 bases and the J gene lost 6 bases, with 21 bases spanning the gap. CDR3 length: 16 amino acids. Germline CDR1 is SGDLS and CDR2 is YYNGEE. Here the CDR3 reads CASSTFGADRSDTQYF. In DNA, the CDR3 is TGTGCCAGCAGCACCTTCGGGGCCGACCGCTCTGATACGCAGTATTTT.

The rearrangement links TRBV6-2 or TRBV6-3 to TRBJ2-3; D is unclear. From germline, CDR1 is MNHEY and CDR2 SVGEGT. CDR3 size: 11 residues. Trimming left V 4 bases short and J 8 bases short, with 7 bases between. CDR3 coding DNA: TGTGCCAGCAGTTCTCCTTCTACGCAGTATTTT. This sequence encodes CASSSPSTQYF.

The chain couples TRBV20-1 to TRBJ2-1; TRBD2 agrees at 10 bases. The end of the DNA aligns better with TRBJ2-7, so the J call may be wrong. The germline V gene encodes CDR1 DFQATT and CDR2 SNEGSKA (reference sequence). The CDR3 runs 14 residues. The CDR3 spells CSALAGVSYNEQYF. The CDR3 nucleotides read TGCAGTGCGCTAGCGGGGGTCTCCTACAATGAGCAGTACTTC.

V usage is TRBV4-1 and J usage is TRBJ2-5, with D unclear. The CDR3 is 14 residues long. The ends were cut back, 0 bases at V and 7 bases at J, with 12 bases in the middle. Per germline, CDR1 MGHRA and CDR2 YSYEKL. CDR3 nucleotide sequence: TGCGCCAGCAGCCAAGAGGGCTGGAAGGGGACCCAGTACTTC. Its translation: CASSQEGWKGTQYF.

Comment on this clonotype: A much more abundant neighbour one base away suggests this may be a read error. For the CDR3, the DNA is TGTGCCAGCAGCGTAGGAGTTGGGATCTACGAGCAGTACTTC. Translating it yields CASSVGVGIYEQYF. V gene TRBV11-2 combines with J gene TRBJ2-7; D remains ambiguous. The CDR3 consists of 14 residues. V dropped 5 bases and J dropped 3 bases, with 14 bases sitting between them. The germline V gene has CDR1 SGHAT and CDR2 FQNNGV.

In its sample, this clonotype was seen once. The genes are TRBV6-5 and TRBJ2-3, with D possibly being TRBD2 (5 bases). In germline, CDR1 is MNHEY, CDR2 SVGAGI. The CDR3 sequence is 15 residues long. Deletions cut 4 bases from V and 1 base from J, with 12 bases between. The CDR3 region is CASSSRGLRTDTQYF. The CDR3 nucleotides read TGTGCCAGCAGTTCCCGCGGGTTACGCACAGATACGCAGTATTTT.

This clonotype was detected only a few times. This rearrangement joins TRBV20-1 to TRBJ1-5, with D uncertain. Germline lookup yields CDR1 DFQATT and CDR2 SNEGSKA (reference sequence). The CDR3 sequence is 15 residues long. V lost 0 bases and J lost 11, with 20 bases in between. CDR3 region: CSARERETLRGAQHF. The CDR3, as DNA: TGCAGTGCTAGAGAGCGAGAAACACTCCGAGGTGCCCAGCATTTT.

This clonotype was counted between two and nine times. One base away lies a much larger clone, so this may be a sequencing read error. The chain couples TRBV6-2 or TRBV6-3 to TRBJ2-5, with D hard to call. The germline V gene encodes CDR1 MNHEY and CDR2 SVGEGT. This CDR3 is 11 amino acids long. Trimming stripped 2 bases from V and 4 bases from J, with 2 bases between. The CDR3 sequence is CASSYVETQYF. CDR3 bases: TGTGCCAGCAGTTACGTAGAGACCCAGTACTTC.

This chain connects TRBV4-3 to TRBJ2-3; 8 bases match TRBD2. After removal of 2 bases from V and 1 base from J, the junction contained 5 bases not matched to a gene. The CDR3 is 16 residues long. Germline CDR1 LGHNA, CDR2 YSLEER. In DNA form, the CDR3 reads TGCGCCAGCAGCCAACAAGCGGGGGACGGCACAGATACGCAGTATTTT. It is translated as CASSQQAGDGTDTQYF.